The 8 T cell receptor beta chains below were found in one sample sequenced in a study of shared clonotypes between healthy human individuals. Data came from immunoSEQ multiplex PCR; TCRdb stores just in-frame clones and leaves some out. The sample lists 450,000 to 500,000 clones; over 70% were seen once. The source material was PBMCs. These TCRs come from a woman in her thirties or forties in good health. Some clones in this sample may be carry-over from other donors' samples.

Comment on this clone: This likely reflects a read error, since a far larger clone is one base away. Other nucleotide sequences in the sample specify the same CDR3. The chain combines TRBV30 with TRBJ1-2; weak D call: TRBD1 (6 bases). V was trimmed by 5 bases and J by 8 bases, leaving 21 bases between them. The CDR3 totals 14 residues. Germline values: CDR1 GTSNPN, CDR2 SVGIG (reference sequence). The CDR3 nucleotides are TGTGCCTGGGGCTCAAAGGGACATTGGCGCGGCTACACCTTC. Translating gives CAWGSKGHWRGYTF.

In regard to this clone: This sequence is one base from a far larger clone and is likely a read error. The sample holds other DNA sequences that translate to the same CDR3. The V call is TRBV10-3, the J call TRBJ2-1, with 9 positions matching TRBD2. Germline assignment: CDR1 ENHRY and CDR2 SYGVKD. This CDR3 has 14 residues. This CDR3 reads CAISAGGTYNEQFF. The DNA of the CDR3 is TGTGCCATTAGTGCGGGAGGGACCTACAATGAGCAGTTCTTC.

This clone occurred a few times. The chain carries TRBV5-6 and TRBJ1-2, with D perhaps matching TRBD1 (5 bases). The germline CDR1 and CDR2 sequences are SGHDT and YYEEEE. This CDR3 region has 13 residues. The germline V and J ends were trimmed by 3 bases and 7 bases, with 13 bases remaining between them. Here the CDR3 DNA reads TGTGCCAGCAGCTCCACAGGAGACGGTGGCTACACCTTC. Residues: CASSSTGDGGYTF.

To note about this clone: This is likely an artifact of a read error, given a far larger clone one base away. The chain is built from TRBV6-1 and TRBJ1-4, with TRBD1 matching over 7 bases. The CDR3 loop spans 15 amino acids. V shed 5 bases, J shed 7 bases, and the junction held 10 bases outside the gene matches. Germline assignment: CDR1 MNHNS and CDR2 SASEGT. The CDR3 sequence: CASSLLMQGGEKLFF. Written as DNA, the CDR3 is TGTGCCAGCAGTTTACTAATGCAGGGGGGTGAAAAACTGTTTTTT.

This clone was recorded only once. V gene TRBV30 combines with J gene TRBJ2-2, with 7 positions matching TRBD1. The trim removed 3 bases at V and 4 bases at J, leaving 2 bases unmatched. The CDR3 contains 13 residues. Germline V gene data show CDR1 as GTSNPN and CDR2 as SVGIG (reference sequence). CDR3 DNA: TGTGCCTGGAGGACAGGGCCCACCGGGGAGCTGTTTTTT. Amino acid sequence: CAWRTGPTGELFF. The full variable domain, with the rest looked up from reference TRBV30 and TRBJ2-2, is SQTIHQWPATLVQPVGSPLSLECTVEGTSNPNLYWYRQAAGRGLQLLFYSVGIGQISSEVPQNLSASRPQDRQFILSSKKLLLSDSGFYLCAWRTGPTGELFFGEGSRLTVL.

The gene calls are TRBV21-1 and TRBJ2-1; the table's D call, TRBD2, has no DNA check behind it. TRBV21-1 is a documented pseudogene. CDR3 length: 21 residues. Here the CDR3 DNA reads TGTGCCAGCAGCACTACTCCAGGCGGGACTAGCGGGGGGCCGGAACCGAATGAGCAGTTCTTC. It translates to CASSTTPGGTSGGPEPNEQFF.

The CDR3 protein is CASSYSTSGSNEQFF. The CDR3 DNA reads TGTGCCAGCAGTTACTCGACTAGCGGGAGTAATGAGCAGTTCTTC. This chain joins TRBV6-6 and TRBJ2-1; 12 bases match TRBD2. V gave up 0 bases and J gave up 7 bases; unmatched junction bases: 1. CDR1 and CDR2 from the germline V gene are MNHNY and SVGAGI (reference sequence). The CDR3 has 15 residues.

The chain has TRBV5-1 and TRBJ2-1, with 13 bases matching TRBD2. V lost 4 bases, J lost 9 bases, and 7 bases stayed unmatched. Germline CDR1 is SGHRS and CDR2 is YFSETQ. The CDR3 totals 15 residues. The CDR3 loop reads CASSPGLAGLFEQFF. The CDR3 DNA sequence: TGCGCCAGCAGCCCGGGACTAGCGGGATTATTTGAGCAGTTCTTC.